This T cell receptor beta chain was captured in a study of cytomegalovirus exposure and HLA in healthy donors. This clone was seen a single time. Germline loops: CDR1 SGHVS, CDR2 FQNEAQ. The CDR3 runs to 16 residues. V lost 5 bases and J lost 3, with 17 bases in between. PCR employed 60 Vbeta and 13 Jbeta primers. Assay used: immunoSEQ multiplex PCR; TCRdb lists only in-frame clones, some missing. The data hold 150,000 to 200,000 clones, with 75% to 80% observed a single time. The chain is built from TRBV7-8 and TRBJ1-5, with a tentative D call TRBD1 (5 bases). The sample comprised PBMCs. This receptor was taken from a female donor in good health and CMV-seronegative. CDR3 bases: TGTGCCAGCAGCAGTGACAGAGTTTTTCACAATCAGCCCCAGCATTTT. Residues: CASSSDRVFHNQPQHF.